This TCR beta chain was captured in a study of control samples from healthy donors and cancer patients. This CDR3 is built from 16 residues. Trimming shortened V by 0 bases and J by 5 bases, and 15 bases separated the two germline ends. Germline-derived CDR1 and CDR2 are LGHNA and YSLEER. Using immunoSEQ multiplex PCR, the repertoire was profiled, and TCRdb retains in-frame clones only, with some absent. The table lists tens of thousands of clones, around 89% of them singletons. The material sequenced was blood. The chain links TRBV4-3 to TRBJ2-3, with D perhaps matching TRBD1 (6 bases). The TCR was taken from a woman between 65 and 79 years old in good health. Here the CDR3 reads CASSQEGATGVDTQYF. The CDR3 nucleotides are TGCGCCAGCAGCCAAGAGGGGGCTACTGGGGTAGATACGCAGTATTTT.